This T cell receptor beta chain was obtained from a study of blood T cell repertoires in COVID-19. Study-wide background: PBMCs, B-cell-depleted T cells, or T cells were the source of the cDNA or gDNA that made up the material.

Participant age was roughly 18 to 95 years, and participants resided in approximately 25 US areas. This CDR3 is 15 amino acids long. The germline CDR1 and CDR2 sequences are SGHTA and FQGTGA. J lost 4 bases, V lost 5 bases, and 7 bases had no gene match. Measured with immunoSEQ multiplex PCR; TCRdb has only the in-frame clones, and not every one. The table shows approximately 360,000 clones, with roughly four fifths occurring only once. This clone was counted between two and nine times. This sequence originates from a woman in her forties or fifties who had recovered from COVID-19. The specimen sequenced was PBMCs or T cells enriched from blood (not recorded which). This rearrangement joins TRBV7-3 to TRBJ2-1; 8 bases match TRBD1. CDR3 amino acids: CASSGGQGTYNEQFF. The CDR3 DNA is TGTGCCAGCAGCGGCGGACAGGGCACATACAATGAGCAGTTCTTC.